This paragraph covers one T cell receptor (beta chain) sequence. Its antigen is unidentified. The data originate from a study of T cell responses to AZD1222 COVID-19 vaccine. Study-wide results and limits: With two AZD1222 doses given, Spike-specific TCR breadth and depth both rose.

Profiling relied on immunoSEQ multiplex PCR, and the TCRdb table lists in-frame clones only, not all of them. The sample has about 160,000 clones; about nine tenths are singletons. This CDR3 is 15 amino acids long. The germline V gene encodes CDR1 KGHDR and CDR2 SFDVKD. Trimming removed 9 bases at V and 7 bases at J, with 24 bases between. The rearrangement uses TRBV24-1 and TRBJ2-7; D may correspond to TRBD1 or TRBD2 (7 bases each). This specimen was peripheral blood, taken on day 0 of AZD1222 vaccination. The clonotype originates from an adult in good health. CDR3 amino acids: CATPGRAGARGEQYF. CDR3 nucleotide sequence: TGTGCCACCCCAGGGAGGGCAGGGGCCAGGGGGGAGCAGTACTTC.